One and the same sample provided the 8 T cell receptor beta chains below, sequenced in a study of OX40 agonist ivuxolimab in advanced cancers. The assay was immunoSEQ multiplex PCR, and TCRdb's table has in-frame clones only and misses some. Among around 70,000 clones listed, approximately 85% were seen once. Sequencing used CD4+ or CD8+ T cells sorted from blood, obtained in a trial of the OX40 agonist ivuxolimab. These receptors were collected from an adult with an advanced solid tumor such as melanoma, head and neck, liver or kidney cancer.

The chain carries TRBV11-3 and TRBJ2-1; D ambiguous. V was trimmed by 1 base and J by 7 bases, leaving 11 bases between them. The CDR3 sequence is 14 residues long. Germline V gene data show CDR1 as SGHNT and CDR2 as YENEEA. CDR3 in amino acids: CASSLGVGRNEQFF. The CDR3 coding sequence is TGTGCCAGCAGCTTAGGAGTTGGGCGGAATGAGCAGTTCTTC. Full variable domain (rest looked up from reference TRBV11-3 and TRBJ2-1): EAGVVQSPRYKIIEKKQPVAFWCNPISGHNTLYWYLQNLGQGPELLIRYENEEAVDDSQLPKDRFSAERLKGVDSTLKIQPAELGDSAVYLCASSLGVGRNEQFFGPGTRLTVL.

In its sample, this clone was seen once. The chain links TRBV2 to TRBJ1-3; TRBD1 might be the D (5 bases). This CDR3 is built from 16 residues. V was trimmed by 4 bases and J by 2 bases, leaving 15 bases between them. From germline, CDR1 is SNHLY and CDR2 FYNNEI. The CDR3 DNA is TGTGCCAGCAGTGGTATCAGGGTAGGAACTGGAAACACCATATATTTT. Protein sequence: CASSGIRVGTGNTIYF.

This sequence joins TRBV28 and TRBJ1-2; possible D gene TRBD1, 6 bases. CDR3 length equals 17 residues. V was trimmed by 6 bases and J by 1 base, leaving 21 bases between them. In germline, CDR1 is MDHEN, CDR2 SYDVKM. This CDR3 is CASSWTWGRRGNYGYTF. CDR3 nucleotides: TGTGCCAGCAGCTGGACTTGGGGGCGCAGGGGTAACTATGGCTACACCTTC.

V usage is TRBV5-6 and J usage is TRBJ2-7, with 8 bases matching TRBD2. Germline values: CDR1 SGHDT, CDR2 YYEEEE. The length of the CDR3 is 16 residues. V lost 4 bases and J lost 0; bases outside the gene matches: 9. This chain's CDR3 is CASSREGGRFSYEQYF. CDR3 nucleotides: TGTGCCAGCAGCCGGGAAGGCGGGAGGTTCTCCTACGAGCAGTACTTC.

The chain couples TRBV9 to TRBJ2-2, with D possibly matching TRBD2 (5 bases). V was clipped by 0 bases and J by 0 bases, with 9 bases between them. Germline V gene data show CDR1 as SGDLS and CDR2 as YYNGEE. This CDR3 comprises 16 residues. CDR3 DNA sequence: TGTGCCAGCAGCGTAGGGAGGTCCGCGAACACCGGGGAGCTGTTTTTT. Protein sequence: CASSVGRSANTGELFF.

V usage is TRBV9 and J usage is TRBJ1-4; D not certain. V gave up 0 bases and J gave up 1 base, with 4 bases separating them. The germline V gene has CDR1 SGDLS and CDR2 YYNGEE. This CDR3 contains 14 residues. This CDR3 is CASSVAQTNEKLFF. The DNA of the CDR3 is TGTGCCAGCAGCGTAGCCCAAACTAATGAAAAACTGTTTTTT.

This chain joins TRBV5-8 and TRBJ2-3; unclear D gene. This CDR3 has 13 residues. CDR1 is SGHTS and CDR2 is YDEGEE in the germline V gene. V lost 0 bases and J lost 6, with 8 bases in between. CDR3 in amino acids: CASSLAGQDTQYF. CDR3 nucleotide sequence: TGTGCCAGCAGCTTGGCCGGTCAGGATACGCAGTATTTT.

The J gene is TRBJ2-2, the V gene TRBV5-1; D may correspond to TRBD1 or TRBD2 (5 bases each). From germline, CDR1 is SGHRS and CDR2 YFSETQ. This CDR3 has 15 residues. V was trimmed by 4 bases and J by 7 bases, leaving 17 bases between them. The CDR3 loop reads CASSRGAGSDGELFF. In nucleotides, the CDR3 is TGCGCCAGCAGCCGAGGGGCGGGTTCTGACGGGGAGCTGTTTTTT.